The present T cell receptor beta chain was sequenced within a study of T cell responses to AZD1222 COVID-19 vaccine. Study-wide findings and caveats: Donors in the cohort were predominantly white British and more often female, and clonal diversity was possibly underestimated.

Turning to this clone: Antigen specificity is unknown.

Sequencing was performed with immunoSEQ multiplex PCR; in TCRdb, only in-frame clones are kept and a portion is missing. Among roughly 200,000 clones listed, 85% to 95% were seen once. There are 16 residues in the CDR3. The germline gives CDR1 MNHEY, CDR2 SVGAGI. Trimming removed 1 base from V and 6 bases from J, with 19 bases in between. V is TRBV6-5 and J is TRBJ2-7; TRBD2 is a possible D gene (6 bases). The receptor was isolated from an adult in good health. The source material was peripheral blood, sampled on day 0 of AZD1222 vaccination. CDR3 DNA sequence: TGTGCCAGCAGTTACTTCGCGAGCGGGCGGGTTATCGAGCAGTACTTC. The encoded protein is CASSYFASGRVIEQYF.